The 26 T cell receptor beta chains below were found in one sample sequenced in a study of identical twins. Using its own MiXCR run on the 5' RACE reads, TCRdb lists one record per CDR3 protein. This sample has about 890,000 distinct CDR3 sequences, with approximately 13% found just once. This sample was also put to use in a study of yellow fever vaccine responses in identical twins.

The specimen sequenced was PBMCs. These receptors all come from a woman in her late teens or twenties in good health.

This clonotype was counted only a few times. The CDR3 nucleotides are TGTGCCAGCAGCGTACGTTTTGGGACTAGCTCCGGGGAGCTGTTTTTT. This translates into CASSVRFGTSSGELFF. The rearrangement links TRBV9 to TRBJ2-2, with 9 bases lining up with TRBD2. This CDR3 has 16 amino acids. Trimming removed 1 base from V and 6 bases from J; junction bases left unmatched: 7. The V gene's germline CDR1 is SGDLS and CDR2 YYNGEE. Complete variable domain (other parts from reference TRBV9 and TRBJ2-2): DSGVTQTPKHLITATGQRVTLRCSPRSGDLSVYWYQQSLDQGLQFLIQYYNGEERAKGNILERFSAQQFPDLHSELNLSSLELGDSALYFCASSVRFGTSSGELFFGEGSRLTVL.

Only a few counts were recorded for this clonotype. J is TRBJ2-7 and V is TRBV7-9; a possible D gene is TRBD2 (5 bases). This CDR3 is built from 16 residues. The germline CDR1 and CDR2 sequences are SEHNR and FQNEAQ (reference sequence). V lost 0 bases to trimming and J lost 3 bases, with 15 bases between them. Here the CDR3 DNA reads TGTGCCAGCAGCTTAGCGGGGAAGGGAGCGAACTACGAGCAGTACTTC. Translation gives CASSLAGKGANYEQYF.

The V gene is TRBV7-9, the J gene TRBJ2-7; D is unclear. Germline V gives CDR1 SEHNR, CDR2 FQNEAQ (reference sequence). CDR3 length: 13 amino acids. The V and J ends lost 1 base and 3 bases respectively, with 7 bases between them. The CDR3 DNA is TGTGCCAGCAGCTTAGATTTCGGCTACGAGCAGTACGTC. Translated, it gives CASSLDFGYEQYV.

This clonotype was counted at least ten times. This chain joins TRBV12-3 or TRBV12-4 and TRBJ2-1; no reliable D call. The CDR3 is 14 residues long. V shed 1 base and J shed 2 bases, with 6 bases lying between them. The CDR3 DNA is TGTGCCAGCAGTTTAGTGTCAGCCTACAATGAGCAGTTCTTC. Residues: CASSLVSAYNEQFF.

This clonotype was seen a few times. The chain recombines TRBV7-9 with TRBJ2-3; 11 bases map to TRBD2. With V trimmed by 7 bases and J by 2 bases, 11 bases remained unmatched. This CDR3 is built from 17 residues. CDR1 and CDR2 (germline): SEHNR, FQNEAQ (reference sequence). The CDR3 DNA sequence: TGTGCCAGCAACCTCGGACTAGCGGGTGGATACACAGATACGCAGTATTTT. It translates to CASNLGLAGGYTDTQYF.

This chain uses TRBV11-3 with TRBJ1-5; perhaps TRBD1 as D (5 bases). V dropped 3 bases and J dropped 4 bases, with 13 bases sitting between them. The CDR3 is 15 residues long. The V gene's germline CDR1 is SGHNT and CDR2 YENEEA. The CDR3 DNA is TGTGCCAGCAGCTTCGGAACGGGGCAAAATCAGCCCCAGCATTTT. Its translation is CASSFGTGQNQPQHF.

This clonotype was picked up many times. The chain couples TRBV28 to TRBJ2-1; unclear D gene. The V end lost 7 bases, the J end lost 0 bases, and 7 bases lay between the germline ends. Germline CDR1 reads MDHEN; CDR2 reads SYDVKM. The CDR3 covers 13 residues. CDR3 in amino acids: CASNEDSYNEQFF. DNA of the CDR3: TGTGCCAGCAACGAAGACTCCTACAATGAGCAGTTCTTC.

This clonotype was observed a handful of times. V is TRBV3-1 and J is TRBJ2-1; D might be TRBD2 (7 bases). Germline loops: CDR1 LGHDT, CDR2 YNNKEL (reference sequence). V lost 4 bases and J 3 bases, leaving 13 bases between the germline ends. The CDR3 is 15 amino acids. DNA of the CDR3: TGTGCCAGCAGCCGTGGGGGGGGGCGCTACAATGAGCAGTTCTTC. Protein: CASSRGGGRYNEQFF.

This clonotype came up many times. The CDR3 loop is CASSEDYGTYNEQFF. The CDR3 DNA sequence: TGTGCCAGCAGTGAAGATTACGGGACGTACAATGAGCAGTTCTTC. The V and J genes are TRBV6-1 and TRBJ2-1; either TRBD1 or TRBD2 may fit D (5 bases each). With 1 base removed from V and 4 bases from J, the gap between germline ends came to 11 bases. The CDR3 sequence is 15 residues long. Per the germline V gene, CDR1 is MNHNS and CDR2 is SASEGT.

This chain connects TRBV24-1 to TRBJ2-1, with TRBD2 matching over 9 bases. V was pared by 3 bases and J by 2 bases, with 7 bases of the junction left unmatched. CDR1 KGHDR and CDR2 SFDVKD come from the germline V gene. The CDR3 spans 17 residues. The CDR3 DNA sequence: TGTGCCACCAGTGATGGGGGCCGGACTAGCGCCTACAATGAGCAGTTCTTC. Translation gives CATSDGGRTSAYNEQFF.

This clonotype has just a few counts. The CDR3 DNA follows: TGTGCCAGCAGCTTCAGGGAGACCGGGGAGCTGTTTTTT. It specifies CASSFRETGELFF. The rearrangement joins TRBV7-2 to TRBJ2-2; D tentatively fits TRBD1 or TRBD2 (5 bases each). The CDR3 consists of 13 residues. Germline assignment: CDR1 SGHTA and CDR2 FQGNSA. V was shortened by 3 bases and J by 5 bases, with 7 bases between the two germline ends.

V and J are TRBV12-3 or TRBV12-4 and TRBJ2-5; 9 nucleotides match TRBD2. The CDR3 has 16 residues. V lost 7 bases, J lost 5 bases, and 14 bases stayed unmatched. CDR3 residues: CASTLAGGGARETQYF. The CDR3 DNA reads TGTGCCAGCACCCTGGCTGGCGGGGGGGCCAGGGAGACCCAGTACTTC.

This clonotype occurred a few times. The chain's CDR3 is CASSLVAMETQYF. CDR3 nucleotide sequence: TGCGCCAGCAGCTTGGTCGCCATGGAGACCCAGTACTTC. V is TRBV5-1 and J is TRBJ2-5; no clear D. The germline V gene has CDR1 SGHRS and CDR2 YFSETQ. This CDR3 has 13 residues. The germline V and J ends were trimmed by 0 bases and 5 bases, with 8 bases remaining between them.

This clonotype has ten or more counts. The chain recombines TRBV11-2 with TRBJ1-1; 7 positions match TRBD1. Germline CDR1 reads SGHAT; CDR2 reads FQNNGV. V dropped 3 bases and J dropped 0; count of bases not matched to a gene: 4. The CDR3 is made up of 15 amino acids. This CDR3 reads CASSLDRLMNTEAFF. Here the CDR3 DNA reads TGTGCCAGCAGCTTGGACAGGCTGATGAACACTGAAGCTTTCTTT.

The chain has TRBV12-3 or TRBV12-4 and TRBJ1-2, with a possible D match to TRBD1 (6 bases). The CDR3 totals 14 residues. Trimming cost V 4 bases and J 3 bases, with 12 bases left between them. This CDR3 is CASSSWGLDYGYTF. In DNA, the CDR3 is TGTGCCAGCAGTTCCTGGGGGCTTGACTATGGCTACACCTTC.

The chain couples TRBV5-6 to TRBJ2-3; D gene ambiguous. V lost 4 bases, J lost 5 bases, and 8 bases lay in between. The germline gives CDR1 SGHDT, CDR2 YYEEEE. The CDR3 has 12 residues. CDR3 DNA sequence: TGTGCCAGCAGCCAACTCGAAGATACGCAGTATTTT. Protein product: CASSQLEDTQYF.

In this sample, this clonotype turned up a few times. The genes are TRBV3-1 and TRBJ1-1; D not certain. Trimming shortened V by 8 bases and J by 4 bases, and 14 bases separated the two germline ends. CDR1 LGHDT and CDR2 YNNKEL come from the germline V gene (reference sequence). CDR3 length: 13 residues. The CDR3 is CASQMAIGTEAFF. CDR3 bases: TGTGCCAGCCAAATGGCTATCGGCACTGAAGCTTTCTTT.

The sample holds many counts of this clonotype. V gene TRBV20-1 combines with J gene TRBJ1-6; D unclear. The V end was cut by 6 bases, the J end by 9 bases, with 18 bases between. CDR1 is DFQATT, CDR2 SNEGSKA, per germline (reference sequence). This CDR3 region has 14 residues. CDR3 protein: CSALNRGSSSPLHF. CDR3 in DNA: TGCAGTGCCCTAAACCGGGGAAGTAGTTCACCCCTCCACTTT.

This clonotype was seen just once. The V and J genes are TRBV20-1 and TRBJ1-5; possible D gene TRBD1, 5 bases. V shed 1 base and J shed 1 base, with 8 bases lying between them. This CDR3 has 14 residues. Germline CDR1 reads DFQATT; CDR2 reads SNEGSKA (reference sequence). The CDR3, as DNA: TGCAGTGCTAGAGGACAGTACAGCAATCAGCCCCAGCATTTT. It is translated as CSARGQYSNQPQHF.

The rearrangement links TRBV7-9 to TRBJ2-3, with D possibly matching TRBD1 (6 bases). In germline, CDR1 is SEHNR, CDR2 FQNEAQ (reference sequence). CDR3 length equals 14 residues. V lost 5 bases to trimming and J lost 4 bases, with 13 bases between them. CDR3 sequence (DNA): TGTGCCAGCAGCAGGGACATTCGTCCAGATACGCAGTATTTT. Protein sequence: CASSRDIRPDTQYF. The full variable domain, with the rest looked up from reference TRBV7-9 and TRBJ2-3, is DTGVSQNPRHKITKRGQNVTFRCDPISEHNRLYWYRQTLGQGPEFLTYFQNEAQLEKSRLLSDRFSAERPKGSFSTLEIQRTEQGDSAMYLCASSRDIRPDTQYFGPGTRLTVL.

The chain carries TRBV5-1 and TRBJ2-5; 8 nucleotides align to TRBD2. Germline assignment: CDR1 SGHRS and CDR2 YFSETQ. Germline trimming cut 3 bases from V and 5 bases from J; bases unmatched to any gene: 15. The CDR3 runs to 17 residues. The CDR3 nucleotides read TGCGCCAGCAGCTGGGGGCTCAGGCGGGGGGTCTTTGAGACCCAGTACTTC. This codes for CASSWGLRRGVFETQYF.

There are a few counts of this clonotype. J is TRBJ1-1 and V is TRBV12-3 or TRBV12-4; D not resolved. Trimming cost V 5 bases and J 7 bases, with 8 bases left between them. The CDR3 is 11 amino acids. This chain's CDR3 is CASSQQREAFF. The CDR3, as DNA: TGTGCCAGCAGTCAACAGCGTGAAGCTTTCTTT.

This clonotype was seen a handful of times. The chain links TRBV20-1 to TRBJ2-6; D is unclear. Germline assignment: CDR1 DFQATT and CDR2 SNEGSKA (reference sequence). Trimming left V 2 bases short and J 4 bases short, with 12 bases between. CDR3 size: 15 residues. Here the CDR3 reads CSARQTGVGANVLTF. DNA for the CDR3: TGCAGTGCTAGACAGACTGGGGTAGGGGCCAACGTCCTGACTTTC.

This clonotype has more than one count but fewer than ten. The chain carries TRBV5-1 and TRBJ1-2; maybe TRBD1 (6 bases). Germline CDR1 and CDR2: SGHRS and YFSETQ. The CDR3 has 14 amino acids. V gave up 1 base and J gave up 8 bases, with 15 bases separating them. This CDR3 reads CASSLTRQAGGYTF. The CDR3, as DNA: TGCGCCAGCAGCTTGACCCGACAGGCGGGGGGCTACACCTTC.

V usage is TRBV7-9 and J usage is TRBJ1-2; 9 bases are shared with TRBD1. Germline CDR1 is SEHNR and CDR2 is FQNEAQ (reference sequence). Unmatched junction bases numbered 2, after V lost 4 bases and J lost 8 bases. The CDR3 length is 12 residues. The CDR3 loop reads CASSSDRGGYTF. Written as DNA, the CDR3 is TGTGCCAGCAGCTCCGACAGGGGGGGCTACACCTTC.

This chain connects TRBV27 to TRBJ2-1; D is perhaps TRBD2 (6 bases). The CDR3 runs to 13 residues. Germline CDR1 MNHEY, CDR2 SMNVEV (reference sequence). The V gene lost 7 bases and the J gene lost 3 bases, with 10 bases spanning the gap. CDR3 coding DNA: TGTGCCAGCAAACCGGGACTCTACAATGAGCAGTTCTTC. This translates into CASKPGLYNEQFF.